The 12 T cell receptor beta chains in this list originate from one sample, sequenced in a study of CD8+ T cells in alopecia areata. Extracted from the samples, RNA was reverse transcribed into cDNA to serve as the sequencing template. Profiling relied on immunoSEQ multiplex PCR, and the TCRdb table lists in-frame clones only, not all of them. The data contain 30,000 to 35,000 clones, 45% to 60% of them singletons. Sequenced: NKG2D-high CD8+ T cells sorted from blood. The receptors were sampled from a human donor with alopecia areata.

The gene calls are TRBV4-3 and TRBJ2-7; 8 bases fit TRBD2. The V and J ends lost 3 bases and 3 bases, in that order; junction bases with no gene match: 10. CDR3 length: 16 amino acids. Germline CDR1 and CDR2: LGHNA and YSLEER. The CDR3 DNA reads as TGCGCCAGCAGCCAGGTGTCCGGGACTAGTAACTACGAGCAGTACTTC. Translating it yields CASSQVSGTSNYEQYF.

The rearrangement links TRBV2 to TRBJ2-5, with TRBD2 matching over 7 bases. The DNA end is a closer match to TRBJ2-7, so the J assignment may be wrong. The CDR3 is made up of 12 amino acids. The germline CDR1 and CDR2 sequences are SNHLY and FYNNEI. The DNA for the CDR3 is TGTGCCTCCGCTCCGGGGGGCTACGAGCAGTACTTC. Translation: CASAPGGYEQYF.

A few counts support this clone. The chain recombines TRBV13 with TRBJ2-5, with a weak D call TRBD2 (5 bases). CDR1 is PRHDT, CDR2 FYEKMQ, per germline (reference sequence). This CDR3 spans 16 amino acids. V lost 11 bases and J lost 2, with 24 bases in between. CDR3 in amino acids: CAWSQASSEGQETQYF. The CDR3, as DNA: TGTGCCTGGAGCCAGGCTAGCTCCGAGGGACAAGAGACCCAGTACTTC.

The chain is built from TRBV27 and TRBJ2-3; TRBD1 matches at 7 bases. The CDR3 runs to 15 residues. The ends lost 0 bases at V and 7 bases at J; junction bases unmatched: 7. Germline-derived CDR1 and CDR2 are MNHEY and SMNVEV (reference sequence). CDR3 sequence: CASSLSNRGLHTQYF. As DNA, the CDR3 is TGTGCCAGCAGTTTATCGAATAGGGGGCTTCATACGCAGTATTTT.

V is TRBV5-4 and J is TRBJ1-4; D is ambiguous. From germline, CDR1 is SGHNT and CDR2 YYREEE (reference sequence). The V and J ends lost 4 bases and 8 bases respectively, with 27 bases between them. The CDR3 is 18 residues long. The CDR3 is CASSQEEGRLILGEKLFF. The DNA of the CDR3 is TGTGCCAGCAGCCAAGAAGAAGGGCGACTTATTCTGGGGGAAAAACTGTTTTTT.

This clone was counted a few times. V usage is TRBV10-3 and J usage is TRBJ2-3; no clear D gene. Germline assignment: CDR1 ENHRY and CDR2 SYGVKD. This CDR3 region has 14 residues. Trimming left V 4 bases short and J 6 bases short, with 14 bases between. The DNA of the CDR3 is TGTGCCATCAGTGTGCACCGCACCAGGGATACGCAGTATTTT. Translation gives CAISVHRTRDTQYF.

The chain uses TRBV29-1 and TRBJ1-2; D call uncertain. This CDR3 region has 13 residues. Per the germline V gene, CDR1 is SQVTM and CDR2 is ANQGSEA. V was trimmed by 6 bases and J by 8 bases, leaving 19 bases between them. This CDR3 is CSVPSRQAWGYTF. CDR3 sequence (DNA): TGCAGCGTGCCAAGTCGGCAGGCCTGGGGCTACACCTTC.

The J gene is TRBJ1-1, the V gene TRBV10-3; D gene uncertain. CDR1 is ENHRY, CDR2 SYGVKD, per germline. The CDR3 extends over 11 amino acids. V was shortened by 6 bases and J by 5 bases, with 7 bases between the two germline ends. CDR3 residues: CAIRTGTEAFF. Here the CDR3 DNA reads TGTGCCATCAGAACGGGAACTGAAGCTTTCTTT.

This clone was seen a handful of times. The chain employs TRBV9 and TRBJ2-7, with unresolved D. Trimming shortened V by 5 bases and J by 0 bases, and 12 bases separated the two germline ends. CDR3 size: 14 residues. The germline V gene has CDR1 SGDLS and CDR2 YYNGEE. CDR3 residues: CASSGRASSYEQYF. The CDR3 DNA follows: TGTGCCAGCAGTGGCCGGGCCAGCTCCTACGAGCAGTACTTC.

This clone was observed a few times. V and J are TRBV2 and TRBJ2-5; 15 bases are a match to TRBD2. This CDR3 comprises 18 residues. The J segment lost 4 bases and the V segment lost 4 bases, leaving 10 bases of the junction unmatched. Per the germline V gene, CDR1 is SNHLY and CDR2 is FYNNEI. CDR3 DNA sequence: TGTGCCAGCAGTGTAATCGGACTAGCGGGGGGGCCAGGAGAGACCCAGTACTTC. It encodes CASSVIGLAGGPGETQYF.

This chain links TRBV7-2 with TRBJ2-1; D may correspond to TRBD1 or TRBD2 (5 bases each). This CDR3 is 16 amino acids long. The ends were cut back, 2 bases at V and 5 bases at J, with 16 bases in the middle. The germline V gene encodes CDR1 SGHTA and CDR2 FQGNSA. CDR3 sequence (DNA): TGTGCCAGCAGCTTATGGCGAGGGGAGAAGGACAATGAGCAGTTCTTC. This translates into CASSLWRGEKDNEQFF.

This chain uses TRBV19 with TRBJ2-1; TRBD2 matches at 12 bases. This CDR3 comprises 15 residues. V was clipped by 4 bases and J by 7 bases; unmatched bases: 5. Germline V lookup: CDR1 LNHDA, CDR2 SQIVND (reference sequence). CDR3 in amino acids: CASSRASGRGNEQFF. For the CDR3, the DNA is TGTGCCAGTAGTAGGGCTAGCGGGAGGGGTAATGAGCAGTTCTTC.